This is a list of T cell receptor beta chains from one sample in a study of blood T cell repertoires in COVID-19. The table came from immunoSEQ multiplex PCR; TCRdb's copy has only in-frame clones and leaves some out. The sample comprises about 120,000 clones, 82% of which are singletons, and approximately 7% rests with the top ten. The specimen was peripheral blood. All receptors come from a man aged 65-85 years with active or convalescent COVID-19. The CDR3 runs from the conserved cysteine through the conserved F or W. Fields, in order: clone size, V gene, J gene, D gene, CDR3 protein, CDR3 DNA. D genes are given only for firm matches. Clone sizes are given selectively: once, few, many, or a class where the clone is expanded.

>NA|TRBV5-4|TRBJ2-7|TRBD2
CASSFGGREYEQYF
TGTGCCAGCAGCTTTGGCGGGAGGGAATACGAGCAGTACTTC
>NA|TRBV19|TRBJ1-2|TRBD1
CASSIDRASYGYTF
TGTGCCAGTAGTATCGACAGGGCATCCTATGGCTACACCTTC
>NA|TRBV11-3|TRBJ2-1|TRBD2
CASSPPSGGSHNEQFF
TGTGCCAGCAGCCCACCTAGCGGGGGGTCCCACAATGAGCAGTTCTTC
>NA|TRBV6-6|TRBJ2-7|NA
CASSSGSTNYEQYF
TGTGCCAGCAGCTCCGGGAGCACAAACTACGAGCAGTACTTC
>NA|TRBV7-2|TRBJ1-4|NA
CASSLGRGLFF
TGTGCCAGCAGCTTAGGAAGAGGACTGTTTTTT
>NA|TRBV7-2|TRBJ2-2|TRBD2
CASSPVAGANTGELFF
TGTGCCAGCAGCCCAGTAGCGGGGGCCAACACCGGGGAGCTGTTTTTT
>NA|TRBV29-1|TRBJ2-1|TRBD2
CSVVGRDYNEQFF
TGCAGCGTTGTCGGGAGGGACTACAATGAGCAGTTCTTC
>few|TRBV11-2|TRBJ2-7|NA
CASSKPGGSYEQYF
TGTGCCAGCAGCAAACCCGGGGGCTCCTACGAGCAGTACTTC
>once|TRBV19|TRBJ1-5|TRBD1
CASSIGTGFNQPQHF
TGTGCCAGTAGTATAGGGACAGGGTTTAATCAGCCCCAGCATTTT
>NA|TRBV2|TRBJ1-4|NA
CASSSDRRQAKLFF
TGTGCCAGCAGCAGTGACAGGCGGCAGGCAAAACTGTTTTTT
>NA|TRBV14|TRBJ1-5|NA
CASSQSRGQPQHF
TGTGCCAGCAGCCAAAGTAGGGGACAGCCCCAGCATTTT
>NA|TRBV18|TRBJ2-7|TRBD2
CASSPSLAGVGYEQYF
TGTGCCAGCTCACCATCGCTAGCGGGAGTTGGTTACGAGCAGTACTTC
>NA|TRBV13|TRBJ2-7|NA
CASSPQGRGQYF
TGTGCCAGCAGCCCTCAGGGTAGGGGGCAGTACTTC
>NA|TRBV18|TRBJ1-5|TRBD1
CASSRGQEASQPQHF
TGTGCCAGCTCACGGGGACAGGAGGCTTCTCAGCCCCAGCATTTT
>NA|TRBV10-3|TRBJ2-3|TRBD2
CAISDREGSTDTQYF
TGTGCCATCAGTGACCGGGAGGGAAGCACAGATACGCAGTATTTT
>NA|TRBV12-2|TRBJ1-1|NA
CASRSLGDRDTEAFF
TGTGCAAGTCGCTCGCTGGGGGACAGGGACACTGAAGCTTTCTTT
>NA|TRBV5-1|TRBJ2-1|TRBD2
CASSLGGSGVQSSYNEQFF
TGCGCCAGCAGCTTGGGGGGTAGCGGGGTACAGAGCTCCTACAATGAGCAGTTCTTC
>few|TRBV7-9|TRBJ1-1|NA
CASSLGIPQGTEAFF
TGTGCCAGCAGCTTAGGGATCCCCCAGGGGACTGAAGCTTTCTTT
>NA|TRBV19|TRBJ1-5|NA
CASTETIQGRNQPQHF
TGTGCTTCGACAGAGACGATACAAGGGAGGAATCAGCCCCAGCATTTT
>NA|TRBV6-2/TRBV6-3|TRBJ1-5|NA
CASSRTPNQPQHF
TGTGCCAGCAGTAGGACACCTAATCAGCCCCAGCATTTT
>few|TRBV19|TRBJ1-5|NA
CASSTVQGGNQPQHF
TGTGCCAGTAGTACGGTACAGGGTGGCAATCAGCCCCAGCATTTT
>NA|TRBV25-1|TRBJ2-7|NA
CASIYYEQYF
TGTGCCAGCATCTACTACGAGCAGTACTTC
>NA|TRBV5-1|TRBJ1-1|NA
CASSLTGNNNRRPNTEAFF
TGCGCCAGCAGCTTGACCGGGAATAACAACCGCCGACCTAACACTGAAGCTTTCTTT
>NA|TRBV11-2|TRBJ2-7|NA
CASSFSREQYF
TGTGCCAGCAGTTTTAGCCGCGAGCAGTACTTC
>NA|TRBV6-6|TRBJ2-5|TRBD2
CASSYGLAGETQYF
TGTGCCAGCAGTTACGGACTAGCGGGGGAGACCCAGTACTTC
>NA|TRBV10-2|TRBJ1-5|TRBD1
CASSGTGGSRNQPQHF
TGCGCCAGCTCCGGGACAGGGGGCTCGCGCAATCAGCCCCAGCATTTT
>NA|TRBV10-3|TRBJ1-4|NA
CAITSGYNEKLFF
TGTGCCATCACCTCAGGGTATAATGAAAAACTGTTTTTT
>NA|TRBV18|TRBJ2-3|NA
CASSPRTTRKTDTQYF
TGTGCCAGCTCACCGAGGACAACCCGTAAAACAGATACGCAGTATTTT
>few|TRBV4-1|TRBJ1-4|NA
CASSRIISPREKLFF
TGCGCCAGCAGCCGGATCATCAGCCCTAGGGAAAAACTGTTTTTT
>NA|TRBV5-1|TRBJ1-5|NA
CASSVKGGNQPQHF
TGCGCCAGCAGCGTCAAAGGGGGCAATCAGCCCCAGCATTTT
>NA|TRBV6-1|TRBJ1-4|NA
CASSERWAVANEKLFF
TGTGCCAGCAGTGAACGATGGGCAGTGGCTAATGAAAAACTGTTTTTT
>NA|TRBV5-4|TRBJ1-1|TRBD1
CASSQGTGGLAFF
TGTGCCAGCAGCCAAGGGACAGGGGGTTTGGCTTTCTTT
>NA|TRBV12-5|TRBJ2-3|TRBD1
CASGLEGGVRSDTQYF
TGTGCTAGTGGTTTAGAAGGGGGCGTCAGGTCAGATACGCAGTATTTT
>once|TRBV5-4|TRBJ1-2|NA
CASSPSTELYGYTF
TGTGCCAGCAGCCCATCGACAGAACTCTATGGCTACACCTTC
>NA|TRBV2|TRBJ1-3|NA
CASSEATGNTIYF
TGTGCCAGCAGTGAAGCGACTGGCAACACCATATATTTT
>few|TRBV3-1/TRBV3-2|TRBJ1-2|TRBD1
CASSRTGGGYTF
TGTGCCAGCAGCCGGACAGGGGGCGGCTACACCTTC
>few|TRBV3-1/TRBV3-2|TRBJ1-2|NA
CASSPVQGLGYTF
TGTGCCAGCAGCCCAGTCCAGGGCCTAGGCTACACCTTC
>few|TRBV4-3|TRBJ1-1|NA
CASSQPGINTEAFF
TGCGCCAGCAGCCAACCAGGGATTAACACTGAAGCTTTCTTT
>NA|TRBV15|TRBJ1-6|TRBD1
CATSTRNRGNRAILYNSPLHF
TGTGCCACCAGCACGCGAAACAGGGGAAATAGAGCAATACTCTATAATTCACCCCTCCACTTT
>NA|TRBV9|TRBJ1-1|NA
CASSVGGWNTEAFF
TGTGCCAGCAGCGTAGGAGGGTGGAACACTGAAGCTTTCTTT
>NA|TRBV5-6|TRBJ1-1|NA
CASSLVREMMNTEAFF
TGTGCCAGCAGCTTGGTTCGGGAGATGATGAACACTGAAGCTTTCTTT
>NA|TRBV10-3|TRBJ2-5|TRBD1
CAISAAGQGAGETQYF
TGTGCCATCAGTGCCGCCGGACAGGGGGCAGGAGAGACCCAGTACTTC
>once|TRBV7-8|TRBJ2-1|TRBD2
CASSLGLAGVYEQFF
TGTGCCAGCAGCTTAGGGCTAGCGGGGGTTTATGAGCAGTTCTTC
>NA|TRBV3-1/TRBV3-2|TRBJ1-4|NA
CASSQAPGGWGEKLFF
TGTGCCAGCAGCCAAGCCCCTGGGGGCTGGGGTGAAAAACTGTTTTTT
>few|TRBV24-1|TRBJ1-5|NA
CATSDNRASQPQHF
TGTGCCACCAGTGATAACAGGGCAAGTCAGCCCCAGCATTTT
>NA|TRBV7-3|TRBJ2-1|TRBD2
CASSLIAGGPHEQFF
TGTGCCAGCAGCTTAATAGCGGGGGGGCCACATGAGCAGTTCTTC
>NA|TRBV11-2|TRBJ2-2|NA
CASSLGGKVGELFF
TGTGCCAGCAGCTTAGGCGGGAAGGTCGGGGAGCTGTTTTTT
>NA|TRBV6-5|TRBJ2-1|NA
CASGSSRNEQFF
TGTGCCAGCGGGAGTTCGCGCAATGAGCAGTTCTTC
>NA|TRBV7-2|TRBJ2-7|NA
CASSTPGLGEQYF
TGTGCCAGCAGCACCCCAGGGTTGGGGGAGCAGTACTTC
>NA|TRBV12-5|TRBJ1-3|TRBD1
CASGIRGTGNTIYF
TGTGCTAGTGGCATCAGGGGGACTGGAAACACCATATATTTT
>NA|TRBV3-1/TRBV3-2|TRBJ1-4|TRBD1
CASSQNPGTGEKLFF
TGTGCCAGCAGCCAAAACCCCGGGACAGGCGAAAAACTGTTTTTT
>NA|TRBV6-6|TRBJ2-7|NA
CASVSPGYEDEQYF
TGTGCCAGCGTGAGCCCAGGGTATGAGGACGAGCAGTACTTC
>few|TRBV25-1|TRBJ1-2|NA
CASSGNIGAGDYGYTF
TGTGCCAGCAGTGGGAATATCGGGGCGGGAGACTATGGCTACACCTTC
>NA|TRBV6-5|TRBJ1-1|NA
CASKPTDLLNTEAFF
TGTGCCAGCAAACCGACAGACCTTTTGAACACTGAAGCTTTCTTT
>NA|TRBV27|TRBJ1-2|TRBD1
CASSSRDSRGYTF
TGTGCCAGCAGTTCACGGGACAGTCGGGGCTACACCTTC
>NA|TRBV5-1|TRBJ2-3|TRBD1
CASSMTGRLTDTQYF
TGCGCCAGCAGCATGACAGGGCGGCTCACAGATACGCAGTATTTT
>NA|TRBV19|TRBJ1-5|TRBD1
CASSTTGGAGQPQHF
TGTGCCAGTAGTACGACAGGGGGCGCGGGTCAGCCCCAGCATTTT
>NA|TRBV7-2|TRBJ2-5|TRBD2
CASSLVSGGGGKTQYF
TGTGCCAGCAGCTTAGTTAGCGGGGGGGGCGGGAAGACCCAGTACTTC